This note documents a single T cell receptor (beta chain) sequence. Generated by immunoSEQ multiplex PCR, the TCRdb table keeps only in-frame clones and is missing some. The data contain under 150,000 clones, more than 80% of them singletons. This record comes from a study of blood T cell repertoires in COVID-19. Study information: Both acute and convalescent COVID-19 samples were obtained from the United States, Italy and Spain. PBMCs, B-cell-depleted T cells, or T cells provided the cDNA or gDNA that made up the material.

Germline CDR1 is SGHVS and CDR2 is FNYEAQ. Trimming took off 0 bases at V and 5 bases at J, with 14 bases between the two ends. CDR3 length: 16 amino acids. Sequenced sample: peripheral blood. This receptor was obtained from a human donor in a cohort sampled during active COVID-19. This sequence joins TRBV7-6 and TRBJ2-1, with D possibly matching TRBD1 (6 bases). CDR3 sequence reads: CASSLAVGAVDNEQFF. CDR3 in DNA: TGTGCCAGCAGCTTAGCGGTGGGGGCTGTCGACAATGAGCAGTTCTTC.